One and the same sample provided the 22 T cell receptor beta chains below, sequenced in a study of blood T cell repertoires in COVID-19. The method was immunoSEQ multiplex PCR; TCRdb's version includes in-frame clones alone and lacks a portion of them. The sample lists 200,000 to 250,000 clones, approximately 79% occurring once. The sample comprised peripheral blood. The receptors stem from a human donor in a cohort sampled during active COVID-19.

This clone was recorded many times. The CDR3 sequence: CASSPDYNTGELFF. The CDR3 bases are TGTGCCAGCAGTCCGGACTATAACACCGGGGAGCTGTTTTTT. The chain has TRBV27 and TRBJ2-2; TRBD2 might be the D (6 bases). The germline V gene has CDR1 MNHEY and CDR2 SMNVEV (reference sequence). The length of the CDR3 is 14 residues. V gave up 5 bases and J gave up 2 bases, with 9 bases separating them.

The chain uses TRBV5-1 and TRBJ2-3; tentatively, D is TRBD2 (6 bases). CDR3 length: 14 residues. CDR1 is SGHRS and CDR2 is YFSETQ in the germline V gene. V shed 5 bases and J shed 5 bases, with 15 bases lying between them. CDR3 in amino acids: CASRPGAVKDTQYF. CDR3 nucleotide sequence: TGCGCCAGCAGACCGGGAGCTGTTAAAGATACGCAGTATTTT.

This clone was seen more than once but under ten times. The gene calls are TRBV10-2 and TRBJ1-6; the match to TRBD1 covers 7 bases. Looked up from germline, CDR1 is WSHSY and CDR2 is SAAADI. The V segment lost 6 bases and the J segment 8 bases; nucleotides outside the gene matches: 7. The CDR3 is 14 residues long. This CDR3 reads CASSQRGTDSPLHF. DNA of the CDR3: TGCGCCAGCAGCCAGCGAGGGACAGATTCACCCCTCCACTTT.

The chain is built from TRBV9 and TRBJ1-4; 9 bases are a match to TRBD1. Germline assignment: CDR1 SGDLS and CDR2 YYNGEE. With 3 bases clipped from V and 8 bases from J, the junction kept 8 bases outside the gene matches. This CDR3 contains 15 residues. The CDR3 sequence is CASSGTGTGFEKLFF. CDR3 nucleotide sequence: TGTGCCAGCAGCGGGACCGGGACAGGGTTCGAAAAACTGTTTTTT.

The rearrangement joins TRBV9 to TRBJ2-7, with D possibly being TRBD2 (6 bases). Trimming took 4 bases from V and 4 from J, leaving 15 bases between them. CDR3 size: 14 residues. Germline CDR1 is SGDLS and CDR2 is YYNGEE. The CDR3 DNA reads as TGTGCCAGCAGCCCTACGGGAGACGGATACGAGCAGTACTTC. Protein product: CASSPTGDGYEQYF.

The CDR3 region is CASRGGRRRNEQFF. For the CDR3, the DNA is TGTGCCAGCAGGGGGGGGAGGAGGAGGAATGAGCAGTTCTTC. V is TRBV7-2 and J is TRBJ2-1, with 7 bases that match TRBD2. CDR1 is SGHTA, CDR2 FQGNSA, per germline. Unmatched junction bases numbered 9, after V lost 6 bases and J lost 7 bases. The CDR3 consists of 14 residues.

This sequence joins TRBV6-5 and TRBJ1-1; TRBD1 agrees at 9 bases. Unmatched junction bases numbered 6, after V lost 0 bases and J lost 10 bases. CDR1 MNHEY and CDR2 SVGAGI come from the germline V gene. This CDR3 has 14 residues. The chain's CDR3 is CASSYSGTGYSAFF. In nucleotides, the CDR3 is TGTGCCAGCAGTTACTCCGGGACAGGGTATTCAGCTTTCTTT.

The chain recombines TRBV28 with TRBJ1-2; D is unresolved. Trimming took off 2 bases at V and 4 bases at J, with 8 bases between the two ends. CDR3 size: 13 residues. Germline values: CDR1 MDHEN, CDR2 SYDVKM. The CDR3 DNA sequence: TGTGCCAGCAGTTTAGGCCCGCCCTATGGCTACACCTTC. Translated: CASSLGPPYGYTF.

This chain links TRBV3-1 (or the pseudogene TRBV3-2) with TRBJ2-7, with 12 positions matching TRBD2. Germline CDR1 reads LGHDT; CDR2 reads YNNKEL (reference sequence). The CDR3 length is 15 residues. Trimming removed 4 bases from V and 7 bases from J; junction bases left unmatched: 8. DNA for the CDR3: TGTGCCAGCAGCCCTCTAGCGGGAGGGATAGGGGAGCAGTACTTC. Protein: CASSPLAGGIGEQYF.

The V and J genes are TRBV18 and TRBJ2-6; D is unresolved. Germline CDR1 is KGHSH and CDR2 is LQKENI. V lost 2 bases to trimming and J lost 4 bases, with 15 bases between them. CDR3 length equals 17 residues. This CDR3 is CASSPTTGLEGANVLTF. The CDR3 DNA is TGTGCCAGCTCACCAACGACGGGTTTGGAAGGGGCCAACGTCCTGACTTTC.

The chain couples TRBV19 to TRBJ2-3; 7 bases are shared with TRBD1. The CDR3 has 17 amino acids. Germline lookup yields CDR1 LNHDA and CDR2 SQIVND (reference sequence). V shed 0 bases and J 0 bases; nucleotides not matched to a gene: 6. CDR3 nucleotides: TGTGCCAGTAGTATAGACCCCGGACAGGTTAGCACAGATACGCAGTATTTT. This codes for CASSIDPGQVSTDTQYF.

This clone was seen only once. The genes are TRBV28 and TRBJ2-7; possible D gene TRBD1, 5 bases. The V gene's germline CDR1 is MDHEN and CDR2 SYDVKM. V lost 8 bases, J lost 2 bases, and 13 bases lay in between. CDR3 size: 13 residues. In DNA, the CDR3 is TGTGCCAGCTTACGACAGCCCCCCTACGAGCAGTACTTC. It is translated as CASLRQPPYEQYF.

This chain links TRBV6-6 with TRBJ2-6, with TRBD1 matching 8 bases. CDR1 is MNHNY, CDR2 SVGAGI, per germline (reference sequence). J was trimmed by 0 bases and V by 5 bases; bases with no gene match: 15. The CDR3 is made up of 20 amino acids. CDR3: CASSPPRASGGLSGANVLTF. Here the CDR3 DNA reads TGTGCCAGCAGTCCTCCCCGAGCGTCAGGGGGCCTCTCTGGGGCCAACGTCCTGACTTTC.

This chain uses TRBV4-2 with TRBJ1-1, with 7 bases lining up with TRBD1. The CDR3 runs to 15 residues. Germline loops: CDR1 LGHNA, CDR2 YNFKEQ. Trimming at V came to 0 bases and at J to 1 base, leaving 2 bases not matched to a gene. CDR3 coding DNA: TGTGCCAGCAGCCAAGATGGGACAGCGAACACTGAAGCTTTCTTT. As protein: CASSQDGTANTEAFF.

The J gene is TRBJ2-2, the V gene TRBV4-2, with 13 bases lining up with TRBD2. The V segment lost 6 bases and the J segment 7 bases; nucleotides outside the gene matches: 11. CDR1 LGHNA and CDR2 YNFKEQ come from the germline V gene. This CDR3 contains 17 residues. CDR3 bases: TGTGCCAGCAGTCAATCCGGACTAGCGGGAGTATACGGGGAGCTGTTTTTT. It yields the protein CASSQSGLAGVYGELFF.

The rearrangement uses TRBV21-1 and TRBJ2-7; TRBD1 was called by the table and not checked on the DNA. TRBV21-1 is a pseudogene. The CDR3 covers 16 residues. The DNA for the CDR3 is TGTGCCAGCAGCAACGCCGGGACAGGGCTTCGGGACGAGCAGTACTTC. This encodes CASSNAGTGLRDEQYF.

The chain is built from TRBV7-9 and TRBJ1-2; the match to TRBD1 covers 9 bases. CDR3 length: 15 amino acids. V shed 0 bases, J shed 7 bases, and the junction held 6 bases outside the gene matches. From germline, CDR1 is SEHNR and CDR2 FQNEAQ (reference sequence). CDR3: CASSLAGQGGRGYTF. CDR3 DNA: TGTGCCAGCAGCTTAGCGGGACAGGGAGGTCGTGGCTACACCTTC.

This chain joins TRBV10-3 and TRBJ2-1, with 11 bases that match TRBD2. Germline V gene data show CDR1 as ENHRY and CDR2 as SYGVKD. Trimming cost V 6 bases and J 5 bases; bases outside gene matches: 0. The CDR3 runs to 13 residues. The CDR3 DNA is TGTGCCATCAGGGGACTAGCGGACAATGAGCAGTTCTTC. Residues: CAIRGLADNEQFF.

In its sample, this clone was seen once. The CDR3 DNA is TGTGCCAGCAGCCCCGGGGGGGGGCAGGTGCATTACGAGCAGTACTTC. This sequence encodes CASSPGGGQVHYEQYF. V is TRBV5-4 and J is TRBJ2-7, with 8 bases that match TRBD2. CDR3 length: 16 amino acids. Germline V gene lookup returns CDR1 SGHNT and CDR2 YYREEE (reference sequence). J gave up 4 bases and V 4 bases, and 13 bases lay outside the gene matches. Combining the CDR3 with reference TRBV5-4 and TRBJ2-7 gives the whole variable domain ETGVTQSPTHLIKTRGQQVTLRCSSQSGHNTVSWYQQALGQGPQFIFQYYREEENGRGNFPPRFSGLQFPNYSSELNVNALELDDSALYLCASSPGGGQVHYEQYFGPGTRLTVT.

The gene calls are TRBV6-2 or TRBV6-3 and TRBJ2-5; possibly TRBD2 for D (5 bases). Germline V lookup: CDR1 MNHEY, CDR2 SVGEGT. This CDR3 has 15 residues. V was shortened by 1 base and J by 4 bases, with 13 bases between the two germline ends. CDR3 loop: CASSYYPGIGETQYF. The CDR3 DNA follows: TGTGCCAGCAGTTACTACCCGGGGATCGGAGAGACCCAGTACTTC.

The chain combines TRBV3-1 (or the pseudogene TRBV3-2) with TRBJ2-7, with a possible D match to TRBD2 (6 bases). CDR1 is LGHDT, CDR2 YNNKEL, per germline (reference sequence). This CDR3 has 14 residues. V lost 5 bases and J 7 bases, leaving 18 bases between the germline ends. The CDR3 DNA reads TGTGCCAGCAGCGGCAGCGGGCGCCCCCCGGAGCAGTACTTC. Protein: CASSGSGRPPEQYF.

This clone was counted between two and nine times. The chain has TRBV19 and TRBJ2-3, with a tentative D call TRBD2 (5 bases). Per germline, CDR1 LNHDA and CDR2 SQIVND (reference sequence). V lost 5 bases and J 2 bases, leaving 11 bases between the germline ends. This CDR3 region has 14 residues. This CDR3 reads CASSEGGYTDTQYF. The DNA for the CDR3 is TGTGCCAGTAGTGAGGGCGGTTACACAGATACGCAGTATTTT.